The 26 T cell receptor beta chains reported below all come from one sample, sequenced in a study of T cell responses to AZD1222 COVID-19 vaccine (dated by TCRdb to about 2021). Libraries were constructed by the immunoSEQ multiplex PCR assay. The table comes from immuneACCESS by way of TCRdb, which keeps in-frame sequences with V and J called. Part of the clones is missing from these tables; in studies checked, under half for an unresolved V gene and the rest for unknown reasons. This sample comprises about 120,000 clones, 85% to 90% of them detected only once. The ten largest clones represent about 22% of the sample. Per the publication, the time point label means: baseline before first vaccination. The sample here was peripheral blood, taken on day 0 of AZD1222 vaccination. The receptors shown here come from an adult in good health.

This sequence joins TRBV5-1 and TRBJ2-3, with TRBD2 identical over 9 bases. Trimming at V came to 6 bases and at J to 0 bases, leaving 2 bases not matched to a gene. Germline-derived CDR1 and CDR2 are SGHRS and YFSETQ. This CDR3 has 14 amino acids. The DNA of the CDR3 is TGCGCCAGCATGCGGGGGGGTAGCACAGATACGCAGTATTTT. Translating gives CASMRGGSTDTQYF.

The rearrangement uses TRBV6-1 and TRBJ2-3; the D gene is possibly TRBD2 (5 bases). Germline assignment: CDR1 MNHNS and CDR2 SASEGT. The CDR3 length is 14 residues. V gave up 2 bases and J gave up 4 bases, with 10 bases separating them. The CDR3 DNA is TGTGCCAGCAGTGAATGGAGCGGCCCAGATACGCAGTATTTT. Amino acid sequence: CASSEWSGPDTQYF.

The chain employs TRBV5-6 and TRBJ2-7, with 11 bases identical to TRBD2. CDR1 SGHDT and CDR2 YYEEEE come from the germline V gene. With 2 bases clipped from V and 2 bases from J, the junction kept 0 bases outside the gene matches. The CDR3 runs to 14 residues. The CDR3: CASSFSGGAYEQYF. CDR3 in DNA: TGTGCCAGCAGCTTTAGCGGGGGGGCCTACGAGCAGTACTTC.

The V call is TRBV7-2, the J call TRBJ1-6, with 8 bases identical to TRBD1. CDR3 length equals 16 residues. Germline assignment: CDR1 SGHTA and CDR2 FQGNSA. V gave up 1 base and J gave up 8 bases; unmatched junction bases: 7. DNA of the CDR3: TGTGCCAGCAGCTTAGAGCGGACAGGGAAGCATTCACCCCTCCACTTT. It yields the protein CASSLERTGKHSPLHF.

CDR3 DNA: TGTGCCAGCTCCCCCACCGGGACACCCAGCTATGGCTACACCTTC. It specifies CASSPTGTPSYGYTF. The J gene is TRBJ1-2, the V gene TRBV18; a weak D match, TRBD1 (6 bases). The germline V and J ends were trimmed by 6 bases and 4 bases, with 18 bases remaining between them. The CDR3 runs 15 residues. CDR1 is KGHSH and CDR2 is LQKENI in the germline V gene.

The gene calls are TRBV5-1 and TRBJ1-2; 10 bases agree with TRBD1. The junction had 7 bases not matched to a gene; V was cut back by 4 bases and J by 4 bases. The germline CDR1 and CDR2 sequences are SGHRS and YFSETQ. This CDR3 has 15 amino acids. For the CDR3, the DNA is TGCGCCAGCAGCCTGGGACAGGGGTTTAGCTATGGCTACACCTTC. This translates into CASSLGQGFSYGYTF.

The rearrangement joins TRBV6-2 or TRBV6-3 to TRBJ2-1; D is possibly TRBD1 or TRBD2 (5 bases each). The length of the CDR3 is 13 residues. Germline CDR1 MNHEY, CDR2 SVGEGT. V lost 6 bases and J lost 9, with 15 bases in between. CDR3: CASSDITGLEQFF. The CDR3 bases are TGTGCCAGCAGCGATATCACAGGACTTGAGCAGTTCTTC.

The V gene is TRBV5-4, the J gene TRBJ1-1, with D possibly matching TRBD1 (6 bases). This CDR3 region has 16 residues. Per the germline V gene, CDR1 is SGHNT and CDR2 is YYREEE (reference sequence). The V and J ends lost 6 bases and 6 bases respectively, with 24 bases between them. The CDR3 region is CASNDKTGPQGSEAFF. Here the CDR3 DNA reads TGTGCCAGCAACGATAAGACAGGCCCCCAGGGGTCTGAAGCTTTCTTT.

The rearrangement uses TRBV12-3 or TRBV12-4 and TRBJ2-6; D unresolved. Between the trimmed V and J ends, which lost 3 bases and 3 bases, there was a span of 3 bases. The CDR3 sequence is 13 residues long. The chain's CDR3 is CASSFNGANVLTF. The DNA for the CDR3 is TGTGCCAGCAGTTTTAATGGGGCCAACGTCCTGACTTTC.

The chain uses TRBV2 and TRBJ1-2, with D hard to call. The CDR3 covers 15 residues. Germline V gene data show CDR1 as SNHLY and CDR2 as FYNNEI. Trimming took 3 bases from V and 4 from J, leaving 15 bases between them. CDR3: CASSEYAFLTYGYTF. The CDR3 nucleotides read TGTGCCAGCAGTGAGTACGCCTTCCTGACCTATGGCTACACCTTC. The full variable domain, in which reference TRBV2 and TRBJ1-2 provide the parts outside the CDR3, is EPEVTQTPSHQVTQMGQEVILRCVPISNHLYFYWYRQILGQKVEFLVSFYNNEISEKSEIFDDQFSVERPDGSNFTLKIRSTKLEDSAMYFCASSEYAFLTYGYTFGSGTRLTVV.

The chain couples TRBV7-2 to TRBJ1-1, with a weak D call TRBD1 (6 bases). Trimming pared 2 bases from V and 5 bases from J, leaving 12 bases between. The CDR3 has 14 residues. The germline gives CDR1 SGHTA, CDR2 FQGNSA. CDR3 sequence: CASSLHREGTEAFF. CDR3 DNA sequence: TGTGCCAGCAGCTTACACAGGGAGGGAACTGAAGCTTTCTTT.

The V and J genes are TRBV2 and TRBJ1-2; TRBD1 is a possible D gene (5 bases). Looked up from germline, CDR1 is SNHLY and CDR2 is FYNNEI. The CDR3 runs 14 residues. Trimming stripped 6 bases from V and 7 bases from J, with 18 bases between. The CDR3, as DNA: TGTGCCAGCAGGACAGCAAATCTAGGTAGTGGCTACACCTTC. Translation gives CASRTANLGSGYTF.

J is TRBJ1-5 and V is TRBV28; D may be TRBD1 (5 bases). V lost 6 bases to trimming and J lost 5 bases, with 11 bases between them. The germline CDR1 and CDR2 sequences are MDHEN and SYDVKM. This CDR3 is built from 13 residues. For the CDR3, the DNA is TGTGCCAGCAGGGGGGGGACCTATCAGCCCCAGCATTTT. This sequence encodes CASRGGTYQPQHF.

This clone was counted only a few times. The chain links TRBV10-2 to TRBJ2-7; D uncertain. This CDR3 is 15 amino acids long. Germline V CDR1 and CDR2: WSHSY, SAAADI. The V end was cut by 0 bases, the J end by 2 bases, with 11 bases between. DNA for the CDR3: TGCGCCAGCAGTGAGTCGGCCGGGCTAACCTACGAGCAGTACTTC. It encodes CASSESAGLTYEQYF.

This clone was seen a handful of times. V and J are TRBV7-6 and TRBJ2-7; either TRBD1 or TRBD2 may supply D (5 bases each). Germline V gives CDR1 SGHVS, CDR2 FNYEAQ. The length of the CDR3 is 13 residues. The V end lost 4 bases, the J end lost 10 bases, and 17 bases lay between the germline ends. CDR3 nucleotide sequence: TGTGCCAGCAGCTCCTGGGACGGTCAACCCCAGTACTTC. This sequence encodes CASSSWDGQPQYF. Full variable domain (missing parts from reference TRBV7-6 and TRBJ2-7): GAGVSQSPRYKVTKRGQDVALRCDPISGHVSLYWYRQALGQGPEFLTYFNYEAQQDKSGLPNDRFSAERPEGSISTLTIQRTEQRDSAMYRCASSSWDGQPQYFGPGTRLTVT.

As concerns this clone: Its ends do not fully match the called genes, so a read error is possible. V is TRBV7-2 and J is TRBJ2-5; D remains unclear. CDR3 length: 12 amino acids. CDR1 is SGHTA and CDR2 is FQGNSA in the germline V gene. CDR3 in amino acids: CASSLAWLKPHF. CDR3 coding DNA: TGTGCCAGCAGCTTAGCCTGGCTCAAACCGCACTTC.

The rearrangement joins TRBV11-2 to TRBJ2-7; possible D gene TRBD2, 7 bases. This CDR3 contains 16 residues. Germline-derived CDR1 and CDR2 are SGHAT and FQNNGV. V was shortened by 1 base and J by 1 base, with 14 bases between the two germline ends. In DNA, the CDR3 is TGTGCCAGCAGCTTAGGGGGGGGCACTACGTCCTACGAGCAGTACTTC. It specifies CASSLGGGTTSYEQYF. Looking up the rest from reference TRBV11-2 and TRBJ2-7 gives the full variable domain: EAGVAQSPRYKIIEKRQSVAFWCNPISGHATLYWYQQILGQGPKLLIQFQNNGVVDDSQLPKDRFSAERLKGVDSTLKIQPAKLEDSAVYLCASSLGGGTTSYEQYFGPGTRLTVT.

This chain joins TRBV6-5 and TRBJ2-2, with D unclear. CDR1 is MNHEY, CDR2 SVGAGI, per germline. The CDR3 contains 13 residues. Deletions cut 4 bases from V and 8 bases from J, with 11 bases between. The CDR3 DNA follows: TGTGCCAGCAGTTCACCCGTGGGGGGGGAGCTGTTTTTT. This translates into CASSSPVGGELFF.

The chain combines TRBV21-1 with TRBJ2-2. TRBV21-1 is deemed a pseudogene. The CDR3 sequence is 16 residues long. The DNA for the CDR3 is TGTGCCAGCAGCAAAGCGCGGGCAGGGAAGATTCGGGAGCTGTTTTTT. Amino acid sequence: CASSKARAGKIRELFF.

This chain links TRBV13 with TRBJ2-1; 10 bases agree with TRBD2. The CDR3 has 15 amino acids. V shed 5 bases, J shed 6 bases, and the junction held 7 bases outside the gene matches. Germline-derived CDR1 and CDR2 are PRHDT and FYEKMQ (reference sequence). Here the CDR3 DNA reads TGTGCCAGCAGCCGAACTAGCGGGGTGGTCAATGAGCAGTTCTTC. It codes for CASSRTSGVVNEQFF.

J is TRBJ1-3 and V is TRBV3-1 (or the pseudogene TRBV3-2), with no clear D. The CDR3 has 11 amino acids. The germline V gene has CDR1 LGHDT and CDR2 YNNKEL (reference sequence). Trimming removed 1 base at V and 5 bases at J, with 0 bases between. In DNA, the CDR3 is TGTGCCAGCAGCCAAGGAAACACCATATATTTT. The encoded protein is CASSQGNTIYF.

The chain combines TRBV5-6 with TRBJ2-2; D is unresolved. The germline gives CDR1 SGHDT, CDR2 YYEEEE. The CDR3 totals 13 residues. V was shortened by 5 bases and J by 5 bases, with 10 bases between the two germline ends. The CDR3 bases are TGTGCCAGCAGTTACGACGGTACCGGGGAGCTGTTTTTT. Its translation: CASSYDGTGELFF.

V usage is TRBV5-1 and J usage is TRBJ1-1; TRBD1 matches 7 bases. V shed 4 bases and J 6 bases; nucleotides not matched to a gene: 6. Germline CDR1 and CDR2: SGHRS and YFSETQ. The CDR3 sequence is 13 residues long. Written as DNA, the CDR3 is TGCGCCAGCAGCCTGACAGGGTTCGCTGAAGCTTTCTTT. Protein product: CASSLTGFAEAFF.

This sequence joins TRBV28 and TRBJ1-1; D uncertain. V lost 5 bases to trimming and J lost 4 bases, with 20 bases between them. The CDR3 has 16 amino acids. Germline CDR1 is MDHEN and CDR2 is SYDVKM. The CDR3 region is CASSIILGPVGTEAFF. The CDR3 coding sequence is TGTGCCAGCAGTATCATTCTTGGGCCTGTGGGCACTGAAGCTTTCTTT. The full variable domain, in which reference TRBV28 and TRBJ1-1 provide the parts outside the CDR3, is DVKVTQSSRYLVKRTGEKVFLECVQDMDHENMFWYRQDPGLGLRLIYFSYDVKMKEKGDIPEGYSVSREKKERFSLILESASTNQTSMYLCASSIILGPVGTEAFFGQGTRLTVV.

CDR3 amino acids: CASSVEGQTEQYF. Here the CDR3 DNA reads TGTGCCAGCAGCGTAGAGGGGCAGACCGAGCAGTACTTC. The V gene is TRBV9, the J gene TRBJ2-7, with D maybe TRBD1 (5 bases). Germline CDR1 SGDLS, CDR2 YYNGEE. The CDR3 totals 13 residues. The ends were cut back, 0 bases at V and 6 bases at J, with 10 bases in the middle.

This CDR3 reads CASRGNGANEKLFF. The CDR3 nucleotides are TGCGCCAGCAGGGGGAACGGCGCCAATGAAAAACTGTTTTTT. The V call is TRBV10-1, the J call TRBJ1-4, with D uncertain. Trimming pared 6 bases from V and 5 bases from J, leaving 13 bases between. Germline V gene sequence: CDR1 WNHNN, CDR2 SYGVQD (reference sequence). There are 14 residues in the CDR3.